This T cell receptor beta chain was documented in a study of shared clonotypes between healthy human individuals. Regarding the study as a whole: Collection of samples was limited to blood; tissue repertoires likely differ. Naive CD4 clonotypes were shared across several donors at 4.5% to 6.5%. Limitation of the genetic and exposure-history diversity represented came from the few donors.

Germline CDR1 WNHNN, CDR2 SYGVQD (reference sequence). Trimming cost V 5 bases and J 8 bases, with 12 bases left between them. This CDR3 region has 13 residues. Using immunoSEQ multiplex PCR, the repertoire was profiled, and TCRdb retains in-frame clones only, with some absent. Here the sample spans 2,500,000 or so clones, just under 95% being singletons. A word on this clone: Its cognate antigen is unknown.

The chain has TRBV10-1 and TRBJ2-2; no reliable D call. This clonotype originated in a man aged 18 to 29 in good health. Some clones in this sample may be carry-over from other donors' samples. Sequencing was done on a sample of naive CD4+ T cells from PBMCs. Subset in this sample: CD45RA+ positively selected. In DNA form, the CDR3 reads TGCGCCAGCAGTTCCAGCTCTTGGGGGGAGCTGTTTTTT. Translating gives CASSSSSWGELFF.